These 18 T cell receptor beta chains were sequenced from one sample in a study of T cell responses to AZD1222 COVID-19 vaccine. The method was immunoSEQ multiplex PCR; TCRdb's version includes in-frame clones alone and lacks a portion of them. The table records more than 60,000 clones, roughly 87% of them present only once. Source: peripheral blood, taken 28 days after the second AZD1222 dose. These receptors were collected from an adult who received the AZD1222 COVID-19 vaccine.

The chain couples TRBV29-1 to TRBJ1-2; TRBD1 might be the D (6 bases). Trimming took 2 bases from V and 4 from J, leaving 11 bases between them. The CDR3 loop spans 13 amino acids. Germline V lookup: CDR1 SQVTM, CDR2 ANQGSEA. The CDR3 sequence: CSVEQTGPYGYTF. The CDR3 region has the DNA TGCAGCGTTGAACAGACAGGCCCCTATGGCTACACCTTC.

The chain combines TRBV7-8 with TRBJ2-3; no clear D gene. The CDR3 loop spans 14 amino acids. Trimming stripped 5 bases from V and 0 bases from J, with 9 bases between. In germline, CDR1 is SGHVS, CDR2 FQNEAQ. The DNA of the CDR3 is TGTGCCAGCAGCCCGGGCGCGAGCACAGATACGCAGTATTTT. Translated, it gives CASSPGASTDTQYF.

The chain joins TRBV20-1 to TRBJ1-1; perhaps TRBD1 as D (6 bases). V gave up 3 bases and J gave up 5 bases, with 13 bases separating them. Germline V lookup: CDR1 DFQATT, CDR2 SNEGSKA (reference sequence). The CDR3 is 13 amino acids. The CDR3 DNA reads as TGCAGTGCTAGTGGGGGCGCCGGAACTGAAGCTTTCTTT. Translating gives CSASGGAGTEAFF.

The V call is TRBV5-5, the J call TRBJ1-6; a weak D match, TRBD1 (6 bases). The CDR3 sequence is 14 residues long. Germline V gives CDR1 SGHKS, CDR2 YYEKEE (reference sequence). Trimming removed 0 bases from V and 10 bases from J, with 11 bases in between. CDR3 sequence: CASSLEGGNSPLHF. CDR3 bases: TGTGCCAGCAGCTTGGAAGGGGGGAACTCACCCCTCCACTTT.

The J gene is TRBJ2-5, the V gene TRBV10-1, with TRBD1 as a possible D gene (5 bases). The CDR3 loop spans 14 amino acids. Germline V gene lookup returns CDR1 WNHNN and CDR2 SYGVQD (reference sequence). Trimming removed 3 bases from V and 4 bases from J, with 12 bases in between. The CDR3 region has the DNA TGCGCCAGCAGTGACACAGGAAATCCAGAGACCCAGTACTTC. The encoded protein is CASSDTGNPETQYF.

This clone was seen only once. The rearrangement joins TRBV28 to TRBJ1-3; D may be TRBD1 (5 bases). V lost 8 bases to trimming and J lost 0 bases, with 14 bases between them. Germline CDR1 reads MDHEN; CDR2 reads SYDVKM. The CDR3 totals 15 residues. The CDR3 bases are TGTGCCAGCTCATCGGCGGACATCTCTGGAAACACCATATATTTT. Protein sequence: CASSSADISGNTIYF.

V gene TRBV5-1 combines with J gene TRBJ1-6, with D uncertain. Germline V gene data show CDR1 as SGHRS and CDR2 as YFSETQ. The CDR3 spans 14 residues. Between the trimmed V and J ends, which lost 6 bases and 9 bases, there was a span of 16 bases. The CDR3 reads CASNKAQETSPLHF. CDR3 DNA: TGCGCCAGCAACAAGGCACAAGAAACTTCACCCCTCCACTTT.

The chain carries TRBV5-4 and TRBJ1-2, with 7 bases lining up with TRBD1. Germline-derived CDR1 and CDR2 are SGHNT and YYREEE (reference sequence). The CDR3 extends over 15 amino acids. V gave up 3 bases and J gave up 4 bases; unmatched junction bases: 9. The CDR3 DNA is TGTGCCAGCAGCTCGAAGGGGGCGGTCCTCTATGGCTACACCTTC. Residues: CASSSKGAVLYGYTF.

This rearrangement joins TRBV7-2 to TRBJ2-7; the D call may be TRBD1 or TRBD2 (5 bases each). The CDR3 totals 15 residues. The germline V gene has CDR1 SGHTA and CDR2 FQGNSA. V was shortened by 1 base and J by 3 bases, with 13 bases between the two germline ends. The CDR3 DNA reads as TGTGCCAGCAGCTTAGAAATGGGGGAAGGCTACGAGCAGTACTTC. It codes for CASSLEMGEGYEQYF.

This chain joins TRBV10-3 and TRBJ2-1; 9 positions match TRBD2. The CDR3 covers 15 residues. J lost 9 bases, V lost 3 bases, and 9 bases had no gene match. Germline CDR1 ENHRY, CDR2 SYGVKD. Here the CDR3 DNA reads TGTGCCATCAGTGATGTTAGCGGGGGTTATCCTGAGCAGTTCTTC. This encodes CAISDVSGGYPEQFF.

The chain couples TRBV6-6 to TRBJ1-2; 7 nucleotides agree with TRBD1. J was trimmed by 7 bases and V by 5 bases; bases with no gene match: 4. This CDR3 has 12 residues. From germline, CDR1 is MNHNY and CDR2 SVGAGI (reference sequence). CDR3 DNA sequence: TGTGCCAGCAGTCAGGGACAGTTTGGCTACACCTTC. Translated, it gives CASSQGQFGYTF.

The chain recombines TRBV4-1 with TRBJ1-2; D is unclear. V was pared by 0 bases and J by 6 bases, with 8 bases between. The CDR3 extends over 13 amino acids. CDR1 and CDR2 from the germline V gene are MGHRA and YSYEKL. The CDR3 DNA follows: TGCGCCAGCAGCCAAGAGCCGATTAATGGCTACACCTTC. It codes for CASSQEPINGYTF.

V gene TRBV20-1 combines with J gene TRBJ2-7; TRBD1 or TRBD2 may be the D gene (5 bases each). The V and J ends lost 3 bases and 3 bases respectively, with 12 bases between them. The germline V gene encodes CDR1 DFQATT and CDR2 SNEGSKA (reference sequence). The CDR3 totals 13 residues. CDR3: CSASTGPNYEQYF. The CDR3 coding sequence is TGCAGTGCTAGTACGGGACCCAACTACGAGCAGTACTTC.

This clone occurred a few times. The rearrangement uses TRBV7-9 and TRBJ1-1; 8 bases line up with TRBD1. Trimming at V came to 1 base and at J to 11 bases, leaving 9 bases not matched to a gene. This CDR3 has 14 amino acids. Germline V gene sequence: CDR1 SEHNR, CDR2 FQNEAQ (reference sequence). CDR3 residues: CASSLGGQASKAFF. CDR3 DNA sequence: TGTGCCAGCAGCTTAGGGGGACAGGCAAGTAAGGCTTTCTTT.

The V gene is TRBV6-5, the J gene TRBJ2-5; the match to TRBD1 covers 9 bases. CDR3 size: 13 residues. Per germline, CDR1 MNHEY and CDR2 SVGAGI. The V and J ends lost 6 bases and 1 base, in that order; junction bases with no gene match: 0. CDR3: CASRDRGQETQYF. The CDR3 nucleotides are TGTGCCAGCAGGGACAGGGGCCAAGAGACCCAGTACTTC.

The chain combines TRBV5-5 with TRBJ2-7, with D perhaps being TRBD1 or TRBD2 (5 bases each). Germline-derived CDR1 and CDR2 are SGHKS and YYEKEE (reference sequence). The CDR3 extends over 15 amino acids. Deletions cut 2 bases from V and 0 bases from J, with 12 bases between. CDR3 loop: CASSLGPGSSYEQYF. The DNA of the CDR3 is TGTGCCAGCAGCTTAGGGCCAGGGAGCTCCTACGAGCAGTACTTC.

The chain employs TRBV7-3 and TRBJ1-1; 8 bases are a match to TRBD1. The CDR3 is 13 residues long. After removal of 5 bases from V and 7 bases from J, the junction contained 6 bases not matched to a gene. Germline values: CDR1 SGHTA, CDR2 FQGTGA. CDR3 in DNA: TGTGCCAGCAGCCCAGGGACAGGATATGAAGCTTTCTTT. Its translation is CASSPGTGYEAFF.

In nucleotides, the CDR3 is TGTGCCAGCACGGACAGGGGGGACCACTATGAGCAGTACTTC. Amino acid sequence: CASTDRGDHYEQYF. V usage is TRBV6-5 and J usage is TRBJ2-7, with 10 bases lining up with TRBD1. V was pared by 7 bases and J by 7 bases, with 10 bases of the junction left unmatched. The CDR3 length is 14 residues. CDR1 is MNHEY, CDR2 SVGAGI, per germline.